This TCR beta chain was sequenced for a study of blood T cell repertoires in COVID-19. Looking at the study overall: The origin of the acute and convalescent COVID-19 samples was the United States, Italy and Spain.

Trimming cost V 2 bases and J 9 bases, with 17 bases left between them. The CDR3 covers 15 residues. Germline loops: CDR1 SGHTA, CDR2 FQGNSA. Using immunoSEQ multiplex PCR, the repertoire was profiled, and TCRdb retains in-frame clones only, with some absent. The profile shows around 140,000 clones, under 90% of them singletons. This sequence joins TRBV7-2 and TRBJ2-1, with TRBD1 as a possible D gene (7 bases). This receptor was obtained from a woman aged 55-70 years with active or convalescent COVID-19. Sample: peripheral blood. The CDR3 reads CASSLRQGGTGEQFF. CDR3 DNA: TGTGCCAGCAGCTTAAGGCAGGGGGGAACTGGTGAGCAGTTCTTC.